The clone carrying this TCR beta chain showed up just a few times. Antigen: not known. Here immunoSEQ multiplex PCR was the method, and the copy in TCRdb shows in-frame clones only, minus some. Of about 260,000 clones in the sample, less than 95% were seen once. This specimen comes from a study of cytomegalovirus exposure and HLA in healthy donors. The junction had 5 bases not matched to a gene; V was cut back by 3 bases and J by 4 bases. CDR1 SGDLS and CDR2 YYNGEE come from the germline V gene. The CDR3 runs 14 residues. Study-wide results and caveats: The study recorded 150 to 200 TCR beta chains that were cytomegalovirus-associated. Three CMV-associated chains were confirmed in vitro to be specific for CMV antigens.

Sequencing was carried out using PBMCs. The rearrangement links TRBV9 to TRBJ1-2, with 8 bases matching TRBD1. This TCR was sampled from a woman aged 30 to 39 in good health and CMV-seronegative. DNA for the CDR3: TGTGCCAGCAGCGCCCGGACAGGGAGCTATGGCTACACCTTC. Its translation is CASSARTGSYGYTF. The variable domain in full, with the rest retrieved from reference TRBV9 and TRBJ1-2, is DSGVTQTPKHLITATGQRVTLRCSPRSGDLSVYWYQQSLDQGLQFLIQYYNGEERAKGNILERFSAQQFPDLHSELNLSSLELGDSALYFCASSARTGSYGYTFGSGTRLTVV.